This T cell receptor beta chain was found in a study of identical twins. TCRdb re-called the 5' RACE reads with MiXCR, one entry per CDR3 protein. The sample gives 600,000 to 850,000 distinct CDR3 sequences, 15% to 20% of which show up once; about 12% is in the top ten. Study-level points and caveats: Out-of-frame alpha sequences that twins shared showed excess low generation probability. Zero-insertion analyses might be partly confounded by invariant T cells like MAIT and iNKT.

In this sample, this clonotype turned up a few times. The target antigen is unknown. Trimming took 5 bases from V and 12 from J, leaving 2 bases between them. The CDR3 loop spans 8 amino acids. CDR1 SGHTA and CDR2 FQGNSA come from the germline V gene. These sequences were also reported in another study, on T cells expressing NK-cell markers.

This clonotype originated in a woman between 18 and 29 years old in good health. Sequences were obtained from PBMCs. The rearrangement uses TRBV7-2 and TRBJ2-1; no clear D gene. The CDR3, as DNA: TGTGCCAGCAGCGTGCAGTTCTTC. Protein product: CASSVQFF.